This passage covers 22 T cell receptor beta chains from one sample sequenced in a study of prognosis after radiotherapy for stage I lung cancer. The study amplified the TCR beta CDR3 region from genomic DNA. This amplification was carried out by two rounds of multiplex PCR. Primers (each specific to one TRBV or TRBJ gene) were used in first-round PCR. TCRdb recomputed calls from the multiplex PCR reads with MiXCR, one row per CDR3 protein. The sample carries 15,000 to 25,000 distinct CDR3 sequences, over 25% recorded once. The sequenced sample was PBMCs, obtained before or after stereotactic body radiation therapy (not recorded which). These receptors were collected from a donor over 45 with non-small cell lung cancer.

The table lists this clonotype with many counts. This chain joins TRBV6-4 and TRBJ2-1; D is ambiguous. The CDR3 is 15 amino acids. CDR1 and CDR2 (germline): MRHNA, SNTAGT. V lost 4 bases and J 0 bases, leaving 10 bases between the germline ends. The CDR3 bases are TGTGCCAGCAGTGGTGACCCTGGCTCCTACAATGAGCAGTTCTTC. Amino acids: CASSGDPGSYNEQFF.

This clonotype was recorded at least ten times. The chain links TRBV12-3 or TRBV12-4 to TRBJ2-7; no clear D. This CDR3 has 12 amino acids. V was clipped by 3 bases and J by 6 bases, with 9 bases between them. CDR3 sequence (DNA): TGTGCCAGCAGTTTTACCTACTCCGAGCAGTACTTC. Protein product: CASSFTYSEQYF.

On this clonotype: This probably arose from a read error, given a far larger clone one base away. This chain uses TRBV6-5 with TRBJ2-7, with 9 bases fitting TRBD1. The CDR3 has 14 amino acids. The germline CDR1 and CDR2 sequences are MNHEY and SVGAGI. The CDR3 sequence is CVSTTRQGVYEQYF. The CDR3 DNA reads TGTGTCAGCACCACAAGACAGGGGGTCTACGAGCAGTACTTC.

This clonotype occurred a few times. A much larger clone differs by one base, so this may be a read error. The chain's CDR3 is CAWTRGPGLNTVELFF. The CDR3 coding sequence is TGTGCCTGGACACGGGGACCGGGGTTGAACACCGTGGAGCTGTTTTTT. V is TRBV30 and J is TRBJ2-2; D assignment may be TRBD1 or TRBD2 (5 bases each). CDR1 GTSNPN and CDR2 SVGIG come from the germline V gene (reference sequence). This CDR3 contains 16 residues.

This clonotype has ten or more counts. V is TRBV11-2 and J is TRBJ1-5; D not resolved. This CDR3 comprises 14 residues. From germline, CDR1 is SGHAT and CDR2 FQNNGV. Deletions cut 1 base from V and 3 bases from J, with 7 bases between. The chain's CDR3 is CASSLGQFNQPQHF. CDR3 coding DNA: TGTGCCAGCAGCTTAGGGCAGTTCAATCAGCCCCAGCATTTT.

By sample share, this clonotype is medium-sized (0.01 to 0.1%). V gene TRBV11-2 combines with J gene TRBJ2-3, with a tentative D call TRBD2 (6 bases). This CDR3 comprises 14 residues. Germline CDR1 and CDR2: SGHAT and FQNNGV. V lost 4 bases, J lost 4 bases, and 12 bases lay in between. The CDR3 DNA is TGTGCCAGCAGCTCCCGACTAGTTTCAGATACGCAGTATTTT. This translates into CASSSRLVSDTQYF.

This clonotype showed up many times. J is TRBJ1-5 and V is TRBV7-8; TRBD1 might be the D (5 bases). Germline CDR1 is SGHVS and CDR2 is FQNEAQ. V lost 1 base and J 0 bases, leaving 10 bases between the germline ends. The CDR3 sequence is 16 residues long. The CDR3 loop is CASSLVWGVSNQPQHF. The CDR3 DNA follows: TGTGCCAGCAGCTTAGTGTGGGGCGTTAGCAATCAGCCCCAGCATTTT.

This clonotype has ten or more counts. This may be a read error, as it is one base from a much larger clone. The chain joins TRBV5-1 to TRBJ2-1; TRBD2 matches at 10 bases. Germline V gives CDR1 SGHRS, CDR2 YFSETQ. The CDR3 covers 14 residues. CDR3 region: CTSSFGTSDLEQFF. The CDR3 nucleotides read TGCACCAGCAGCTTCGGGACTAGCGACCTTGAGCAGTTCTTC.

In the case of this clonotype: This likely came from a read error, as a far larger clone is one base away. V usage is TRBV28 and J usage is TRBJ1-5, with unresolved D. The CDR3 loop spans 14 amino acids. CDR1 and CDR2 from the germline V gene are MDHEN and SYDVKM. V was trimmed by 6 bases and J by 3 bases, leaving 12 bases between them. CDR3: CASRLGQFNQPQHF. The DNA of the CDR3 is TGTGCCAGCAGGTTAGGGCAGTTCAATCAGCCCCAGCATTTT.

This clonotype was recorded at least ten times. The rearrangement joins TRBV13 to TRBJ2-5; D remains unclear. This CDR3 is built from 11 residues. V was shortened by 5 bases and J by 2 bases, with 3 bases between the two germline ends. The germline gives CDR1 PRHDT, CDR2 FYEKMQ (reference sequence). The CDR3 nucleotides are TGTGCCAGCAGCCAACAAGAGACCCAGTACTTC. It is translated as CASSQQETQYF.

This clonotype showed up many times. Being one base from a much bigger clone, this may be a read error. This chain links TRBV20-1 with TRBJ1-3; D not certain. The CDR3 runs 16 residues. Trimming pared 3 bases from V and 0 bases from J, leaving 15 bases between. Germline V gene lookup returns CDR1 DFQATT and CDR2 SNEGSKA (reference sequence). As DNA, the CDR3 is TGCAGTGCTAGCCCAATAACAGAGGGCTCTGGAAACACCATATATTTT. Protein product: CSASPITEGSGNTIYF.

Concerning this clonotype itself: A far larger clone is a single base away, which makes a read error likely. This chain links TRBV27 with TRBJ2-1, with TRBD2 matching 7 bases. After removal of 7 bases from V and 6 bases from J, the junction contained 15 bases not matched to a gene. Germline V gene sequence: CDR1 MNHEY, CDR2 SMNVEV (reference sequence). This CDR3 is 16 amino acids long. CDR3 amino acids: CASTRSGLEAFNEQFF. CDR3 nucleotide sequence: TGTGCCAGCACCCGAAGCGGACTAGAGGCGTTCAATGAGCAGTTCTTC.

The sample holds many counts of this clonotype. The rearrangement joins TRBV3-1 to TRBJ1-1; D may be TRBD1 (6 bases). From germline, CDR1 is LGHDT and CDR2 YNNKEL (reference sequence). Trimming cost V 1 base and J 12 bases, with 18 bases left between them. The CDR3 covers 14 residues. For the CDR3, the DNA is TGTGCCAGCAGCCAAGGGGGGGCTACTACGGAGTCTTTCTTT. It yields the protein CASSQGGATTESFF.

This clonotype was seen ten or more times. This CDR3 reads CASSYDRTGGNQPQHF. The CDR3 nucleotides are TGTGCCAGCAGTTACGACCGGACAGGGGGCAATCAGCCCCAGCATTTT. The J gene is TRBJ1-5, the V gene TRBV6-2 or TRBV6-3; the match to TRBD1 covers 9 bases. This CDR3 contains 16 residues. Germline CDR1 is MNHEY and CDR2 is SVGEGT. V trimming: 2 bases; J trimming: 2 bases; junction bases outside the gene matches: 4.

The table lists this clonotype with many counts. V and J are TRBV7-9 and TRBJ2-5, with 14 bases fitting TRBD2. Germline V CDR1 and CDR2: SEHNR, FQNEAQ (reference sequence). CDR3 size: 16 residues. The V segment lost 1 base and the J segment 9 bases; nucleotides outside the gene matches: 7. CDR3 sequence: CASSLGVTSGRGSQYF. The CDR3 nucleotides read TGTGCCAGCAGCTTAGGAGTGACTAGCGGGAGGGGGTCCCAGTACTTC.

This clonotype is judged large (0.1 to 1%). V gene TRBV7-2 combines with J gene TRBJ1-2; 7 bases are a match to TRBD1. This CDR3 is built from 13 residues. Losses at the gene ends were 5 bases for V and 6 bases for J; bases not matched to a gene: 6. The germline V gene encodes CDR1 SGHTA and CDR2 FQGNSA. The CDR3, as DNA: TGTGCCAGCAGCAGGACAGGTCCGAATGGCTACACCTTC. As protein: CASSRTGPNGYTF.

This clonotype was observed at least ten times. The CDR3 spells CSLTGFSYEQYF. For the CDR3, the DNA is TGCAGCCTGACGGGGTTCTCCTACGAGCAGTACTTC. The chain is built from TRBV20-1 and TRBJ2-7; D is perhaps TRBD2 (5 bases). CDR3 size: 12 residues. Germline lookup yields CDR1 DFQATT and CDR2 SNEGSKA (reference sequence).

A remark on this clonotype: A far larger clone differs by one base, so this is likely a read error. V usage is TRBV6-9 and J usage is TRBJ2-7; 8 bases align to TRBD2. There are 14 residues in the CDR3. Looked up from germline, CDR1 is MNHGY and CDR2 is SVAAGI. CDR3 sequence reads: CPSSFIAGPYEQYF. CDR3 sequence (DNA): TGTCCCAGCAGTTTCATAGCGGGACCCTACGAGCAGTACTTC.

The chain carries TRBV6-2 or TRBV6-3 and TRBJ2-3, with a weak D call TRBD2 (6 bases). CDR3 size: 13 residues. V lost 7 bases and J lost 5, with 13 bases in between. CDR1 is MNHEY, CDR2 SVGEGT, per germline. The CDR3 spells CASTGGRKDTQYF. The CDR3 bases are TGTGCCAGCACCGGGGGACGAAAAGATACGCAGTATTTT.

V usage is TRBV6-1 and J usage is TRBJ2-1, with D unresolved. Trimming removed 9 bases from V and 1 base from J, with 13 bases in between. Per germline, CDR1 MNHNS and CDR2 SASEGT. The CDR3 contains 14 residues. CDR3 sequence (DNA): TGTGCCAGTGACCTTGCGAAATCCTACAATGAGCAGTTCTTC. Residues: CASDLAKSYNEQFF.

This clonotype was counted many times. The chain links TRBV4-1 to TRBJ1-1, with a possible D match to TRBD1 (5 bases). CDR3 length equals 15 residues. Germline V gene sequence: CDR1 MGHRA, CDR2 YSYEKL. Deletions cut 3 bases from V and 4 bases from J, with 15 bases between. The CDR3 protein is CASSQERAGGTEAFF. Here the CDR3 DNA reads TGCGCCAGCAGCCAGGAGAGGGCGGGGGGCACTGAAGCTTTCTTT.

This clonotype was found a few times. This may arise from a read error, as a much more abundant clone is one base away. The V and J genes are TRBV19 and TRBJ2-2, with D possibly being TRBD2 (6 bases). Germline values: CDR1 LNHDA, CDR2 SQIVND (reference sequence). The CDR3 loop spans 15 amino acids. CDR3 in amino acids: CASRPQEGNTGELLF. CDR3 DNA sequence: TGTGCCAGTAGGCCCCAGGAGGGCAACACCGGGGAGCTGCTTTTT.